The clone carrying this TCR beta chain showed up just a few times. Its antigen is not identified. This sample was taken from a study of CD8 T cell repertoires and HIV-1 epitope variants. Study in general: Tested: three Gag epitope families, Nef HW9 and YT9. The study's findings and limits: Most of the nine antigen-specific clonotypes appeared cross-reactive to autologous or escape variants.

Method: immunoSEQ multiplex PCR; TCRdb's copy keeps in-frame clones and lacks some. The sample lists about 5,600 clones; about 71% were seen once. The CDR3 sequence is 15 residues long. Looked up from germline, CDR1 is LGHNA and CDR2 is YNFKEQ. Germline trimming cut 1 base from V and 3 bases from J; bases unmatched to any gene: 4. Sequencing was performed on cultured CD8+ T cells derived from PBMCs. The chain carries TRBV4-2 and TRBJ2-5; TRBD2 agrees at 8 bases. This receptor was obtained from a male donor with HIV. In DNA, the CDR3 is TGTGCCAGCAGCCAAGGCGGAGCGGGGGAAGAGACCCAGTACTTC. Protein product: CASSQGGAGEETQYF.